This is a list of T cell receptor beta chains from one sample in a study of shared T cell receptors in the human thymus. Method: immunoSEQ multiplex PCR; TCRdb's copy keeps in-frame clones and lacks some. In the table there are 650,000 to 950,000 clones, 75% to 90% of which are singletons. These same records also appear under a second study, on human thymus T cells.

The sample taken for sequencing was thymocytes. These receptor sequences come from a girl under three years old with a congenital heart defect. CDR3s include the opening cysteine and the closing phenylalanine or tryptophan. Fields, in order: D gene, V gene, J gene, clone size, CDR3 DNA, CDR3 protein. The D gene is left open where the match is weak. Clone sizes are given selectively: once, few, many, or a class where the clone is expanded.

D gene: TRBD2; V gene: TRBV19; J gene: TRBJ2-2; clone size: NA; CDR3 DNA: TGTGCCAGTAGTATACTTTTGTTGGCGGCTAGCGGGGGGGCCTCCTGCACCGGGGAGCTGTTTTTT; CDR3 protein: CASSILLLAASGGASCTGELFF
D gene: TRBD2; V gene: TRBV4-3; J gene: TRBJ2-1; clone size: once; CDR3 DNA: TGCGCCAGCAGCCCCGGACTAGCTCCTGAGCAGTTCTTC; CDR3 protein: CASSPGLAPEQFF
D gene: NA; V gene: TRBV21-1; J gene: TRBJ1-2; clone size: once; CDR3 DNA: TGTGCCAGCAGCAACCCCGGGGGGGCAGACTATGGCTACACCTTC; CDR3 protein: CASSNPGGADYGYTF
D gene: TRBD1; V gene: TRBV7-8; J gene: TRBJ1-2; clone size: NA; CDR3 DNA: TGTGCCAGCACCTCGGGGGACAGGGAAGGCTACACCTTC; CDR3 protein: CASTSGDREGYTF
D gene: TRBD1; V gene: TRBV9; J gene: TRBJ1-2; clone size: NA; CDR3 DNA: TGTGCCAGCAGCGTAGGGACAGGGGGTATTGATGGCTACACCTTC; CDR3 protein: CASSVGTGGIDGYTF
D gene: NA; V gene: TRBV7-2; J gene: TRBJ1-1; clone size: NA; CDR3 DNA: TGTGCCAGCAGCCCAGCGGGGACTGTTGAAGCTTTCTTT; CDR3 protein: CASSPAGTVEAFF
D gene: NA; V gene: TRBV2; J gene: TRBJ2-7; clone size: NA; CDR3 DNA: TGTGCCAGCAGTCACCCGATCCGACTAGTATCGCCCTACGAGCAGTACTTC; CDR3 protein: CASSHPIRLVSPYEQYF
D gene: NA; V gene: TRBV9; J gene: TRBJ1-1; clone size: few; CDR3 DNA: TGTGCCAGCAGCGTAGCAGGGAACACTGAAGCTTTCTTT; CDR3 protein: CASSVAGNTEAFF
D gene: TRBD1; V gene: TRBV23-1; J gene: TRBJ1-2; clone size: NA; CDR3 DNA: TGCGCCAGCAGTCAACCGCGTTTGGGGACAGGGGGCTCGGGGTATGGCTACACCTTC; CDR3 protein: CASSQPRLGTGGSGYGYTF
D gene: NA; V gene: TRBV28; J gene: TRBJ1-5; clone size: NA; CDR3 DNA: TGTGCCAGCAGTCTCCCGGGTCAGCCCCAGCATTTT; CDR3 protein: CASSLPGQPQHF
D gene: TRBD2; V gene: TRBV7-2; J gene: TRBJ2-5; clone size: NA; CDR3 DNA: TGTGCCAGCGATGCTAGCGGGGGGGCCGGGGAGACCCAGTACTTC; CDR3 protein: CASDASGGAGETQYF
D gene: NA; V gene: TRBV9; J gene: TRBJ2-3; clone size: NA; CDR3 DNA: TGTGCCAGCAGCGTAGAGGGGGCAGATACGCAGTATTTT; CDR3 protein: CASSVEGADTQYF
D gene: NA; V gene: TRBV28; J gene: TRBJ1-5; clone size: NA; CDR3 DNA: TGTGCCAGCAGTCCGCGACAGAGAATCAATCAGCCCCAGCATTTT; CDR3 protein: CASSPRQRINQPQHF
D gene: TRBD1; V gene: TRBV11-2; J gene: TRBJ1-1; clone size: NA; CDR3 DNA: TGTGCCAGCAGCTTCCGGACAGGGGGGAACCGGAACACTGAAGCTTTCTTT; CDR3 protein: CASSFRTGGNRNTEAFF
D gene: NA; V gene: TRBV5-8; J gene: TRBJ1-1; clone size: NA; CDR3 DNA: TGTGCCAGCAGCTTTAAAGGGGGAGCTTTCTTT; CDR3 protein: CASSFKGGAFF
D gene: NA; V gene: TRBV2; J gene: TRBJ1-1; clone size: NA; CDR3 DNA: TGTGCCAGCAGTGAAGTCACCCAGGATCAAATGAACACTGAAGCTTTCTTT; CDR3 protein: CASSEVTQDQMNTEAFF
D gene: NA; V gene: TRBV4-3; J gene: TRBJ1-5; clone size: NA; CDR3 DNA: TGCGCCAGCAGCCAAGATCTACAGGGAGAGTATAATCAGCCCCAGCATTTT; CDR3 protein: CASSQDLQGEYNQPQHF